The text below deals with one TCR beta chain. This record comes from a study of blood T cell repertoires in COVID-19. CDR1 is MDHEN, CDR2 SYDVKM, per germline. The CDR3 loop spans 14 amino acids. Trimming stripped 4 bases from V and 4 bases from J, with 10 bases between. Sequencing was performed with immunoSEQ multiplex PCR; in TCRdb, only in-frame clones are kept and a portion is missing. The sample contains fewer than 250,000 clones, 75% to 90% of which appear only once. This TCR came from a woman aged 30 to 39 who had been exposed to COVID-19. Sequenced input: PBMCs or T cells enriched from blood (not recorded which). The V call is TRBV28, the J call TRBJ2-2; TRBD1 might be the D (5 bases). The CDR3 spells CASSYYQGTGELFF. CDR3 bases: TGTGCCAGCAGTTATTATCAGGGCACCGGGGAGCTGTTTTTT.